What follows are 2 T cell receptor beta chains derived from one specimen sequenced in a study of Ad26.COV2.S vaccination and SARS-CoV-2 variants. The data were produced by immunoSEQ multiplex PCR, yet TCRdb's version contains in-frame clones alone and is incomplete. This sample has 450,000 to 550,000 clones, with roughly nine tenths found just once. As for treatment: around 19 received Ad26.COV2.S at low or high dose, single or two shots; about 5 received placebo; per-sample allocation not given. All samples were drawn on day 63, counting from the first vaccine or placebo injection. Sample: peripheral blood, taken in a trial of Ad26.COV2.S vaccine versus placebo. These receptors came from a person aged 18-60 years who received the Ad26.COV2.S COVID-19 vaccine or a placebo.

The chain carries TRBV7-9 and TRBJ1-1; no clear D gene. Between the trimmed V and J ends, which lost 5 bases and 8 bases, there was a span of 12 bases. Germline values: CDR1 SEHNR, CDR2 FQNEAQ (reference sequence). This CDR3 comprises 12 residues. The CDR3, as DNA: TGTGCCAGCAGCCTCTCGAGGGAAGAAGCTTTCTTT. It specifies CASSLSREEAFF. Full variable domain (missing parts from reference TRBV7-9 and TRBJ1-1): DTGVSQNPRHKITKRGQNVTFRCDPISEHNRLYWYRQTLGQGPEFLTYFQNEAQLEKSRLLSDRFSAERPKGSFSTLEIQRTEQGDSAMYLCASSLSREEAFFGQGTRLTVV.

The chain couples TRBV4-1 to TRBJ1-1; TRBD1 matches at 8 bases. V was clipped by 0 bases and J by 3 bases; unmatched bases: 6. The CDR3 is 16 amino acids. The germline gives CDR1 MGHRA, CDR2 YSYEKL. The CDR3 region is CASSQDATGVYTEAFF. In DNA form, the CDR3 reads TGCGCCAGCAGCCAAGATGCGACAGGGGTATACACTGAAGCTTTCTTT.